This T cell receptor (beta chain) came from a study of T cell changes during pregnancy in multiple sclerosis (dated by TCRdb to between 2019 and 2020). Some background on the complete study: In women with multiple sclerosis, the researchers looked at how the T cell repertoire shifted as pregnancy progressed.

Libraries were built with the immunoSEQ multiplex PCR assay. In its TCRdb copy, this immuneACCESS table keeps in-frame sequences only and misses some clones. Where compared with another copy, unresolved V genes explain less than half of these, and the others have no known cause. The sample profile shows more than 50,000 clones; roughly 94% of them were found once. The ten largest clones take up about 2.6% of the sample. Worth noting for this clone: Its antigen remains unidentified. Base-call qualities are not available, and no considerably larger clone is one nucleotide away.

There are 14 amino acids in the CDR3, from cysteine to phenylalanine inclusive. Only the CDR3 part of the read is kept: 42 bases, read in frame from the first base. CDR1 MNHEY and CDR2 SMNVEV are derived from the germline V gene (reference sequence). V lost 4 bases and J lost 7 bases; the stretch between them is 14 bases long. The TCR sequence derives from a female donor with multiple sclerosis, enrolled in a pregnancy study. The sequences come from CD8+ T cells from peripheral blood mononuclear cells, collected after pregnancy. Here the chain combines TRBV27 and TRBJ2-1; the best D guess is TRBD1, with 6 bases matching. The sequenced DNA: TGTGCCAGCAGTTCAGGCGCCGGGACAAATGAGCAGTTCTTC. This yields the protein CASSSGAGTNEQFF.